Listed below are T cell receptor beta chains from one sample, sequenced in a study of blood T cell repertoires in COVID-19. The data were produced by immunoSEQ multiplex PCR, yet TCRdb's version contains in-frame clones alone and is incomplete. This sample has over 100,000 clones, with about 90% found just once. The specimen was peripheral blood. These receptors all stem from a human donor in a cohort sampled during active COVID-19. Both conserved end residues are part of each CDR3. A D gene is named only where the DNA matches it firmly. Expanded clones get a size class; other rows say once, few or many, or leave the size out.

clone size	D gene	V gene	J gene	CDR3 DNA	CDR3 protein
.	TRBD2	TRBV18	TRBJ2-1	TGTGCCAGCTCACCGGGGGGGTCCTACAATGAGCAGTTCTTC	CASSPGGSYNEQFF
.	TRBD2	TRBV7-8	TRBJ2-5	TGTGCCAGCAGCTTAGAGCCAGCGGGAGTCGGGGAGACCCAGTACTTC	CASSLEPAGVGETQYF
.	.	TRBV3-1/TRBV3-2	TRBJ1-1	TGTGCCAGCAGCCAGGGGGGAGCGAAGAACACTGAAGCTTTCTTT	CASSQGGAKNTEAFF
.	.	TRBV3-1/TRBV3-2	TRBJ2-7	TGTGCCAGCAGCCAAGAGAGGGCTTCCTACGAGCAGTACTTC	CASSQERASYEQYF
.	TRBD1	TRBV6-5	TRBJ1-1	TGTGCCAGCAGTTGGACAGGGGGCACTGAAGCTTTCTTT	CASSWTGGTEAFF
.	TRBD2	TRBV19	TRBJ2-7	TGTGCCAGTAGTATAGGAGGACTAGCGGGGGGGACCTACGAGCAGTACTTC	CASSIGGLAGGTYEQYF
.	.	TRBV4-2	TRBJ2-5	TGTGCCAGCAGCCAAGATCCCACTATTCAAGAGACCCAGTACTTC	CASSQDPTIQETQYF
.	.	TRBV4-1	TRBJ1-1	TGCGCCAGCAGCCAAGAAAATCTCGGGTTACCCACTGAAGCTTTCTTT	CASSQENLGLPTEAFF
.	TRBD2	TRBV5-6	TRBJ2-1	TGTGCCAGCAGCGAACGCGGGGGGAGCTCCTACAATGAGCAGTTCTTC	CASSERGGSSYNEQFF
.	TRBD2	TRBV20-1	TRBJ2-1	TGCAGTGCTAGTTCCAGCGGGGCCTCCTACAATGAGCAGTTCTTC	CSASSSGASYNEQFF
.	.	TRBV9	TRBJ2-7	TGTGCCAGCAGCGTAGATCCAGAACCCTACGAGCAGTACTTC	CASSVDPEPYEQYF
.	.	TRBV2	TRBJ1-4	TGTGCCAGCCGTTACGCCAGAGGCGAAAAACTGTTTTTT	CASRYARGEKLFF
.	.	TRBV5-6	TRBJ1-1	TGTGCCAGCAGCCCTGACTACGGTGGGACTGAAGCTTTCTTT	CASSPDYGGTEAFF
once	.	TRBV5-1	TRBJ2-2	TGCGCCAGCAGCTTGGTATACGGGGAACCGAACACCGGGGAGCTGTTTTTT	CASSLVYGEPNTGELFF
few	TRBD1	TRBV7-9	TRBJ2-3	TGTGCCACGACCGGGACAGCTAGCACAGATACGCAGTATTTT	CATTGTASTDTQYF
.	TRBD2	TRBV24-1	TRBJ2-5	TGTGCCACCAGTGACCACCGCTCCTTTACGGGAGGAGAGACCCAGTACTTC	CATSDHRSFTGGETQYF
.	TRBD1	TRBV7-2	TRBJ2-7	TGTGCCAGCAGCCGGACAGGGGTCAACCTAGGGGGCCAATACGAGCAGTACTTC	CASSRTGVNLGGQYEQYF
.	.	TRBV6-6	TRBJ1-2	TGTGCCAGCAGTTACTCGGGCCCAGGCGGCTACACCTTC	CASSYSGPGGYTF
.	.	TRBV12-5	TRBJ2-2	TGTGCTAGTGGTTTGGTACGCAGGGCTAACACCGGGGAGCTGTTTTTT	CASGLVRRANTGELFF
.	TRBD2	TRBV11-2	TRBJ2-3	TGTGCCAGCAGCTTCGGGAGCGGGAGGGCCTTAGATACGCAGTATTTT	CASSFGSGRALDTQYF
.	TRBD1	TRBV27	TRBJ1-1	TGTGCCAGCAGTTTTTCCCGTCTCCTCTCAGGGGGCACTGAAGCTTTCTTT	CASSFSRLLSGGTEAFF